The 10 T cell receptor beta chains in this list originate from one sample, sequenced in a study of T-cell reconstitution after alpha-beta-depleted transplantation in children. Unique molecular identifiers featured in how the TCRbeta library was prepared. TCRdb independently ran MiXCR on the PCR reads; one entry per CDR3 protein. The table has around 490,000 distinct CDR3 sequences, approximately 10% seen once. Sequenced material: PBMCs, mostly from graft donor cells, taken 180 days after TCRalphabeta/CD19-depleted stem cell transplant. These receptors were taken from a female patient aged 2-9 years who had a stem cell transplant for aplastic anemia, so the T cells may come from the graft donor.

This clonotype was seen at least ten times. The rearrangement uses TRBV7-9 and TRBJ2-3; no definite D call. This CDR3 contains 15 residues. Germline CDR1 is SEHNR and CDR2 is FQNEAQ (reference sequence). V was clipped by 2 bases and J by 2 bases, with 11 bases between them. The CDR3 loop is CASSLRALYTDTQYF. The CDR3 DNA is TGTGCCAGCAGCTTACGAGCGCTCTACACAGATACGCAGTATTTT.

The rearrangement links TRBV20-1 to TRBJ1-1; a possible D gene is TRBD1 (5 bases). The CDR3 consists of 14 residues. The germline CDR1 and CDR2 sequences are DFQATT and SNEGSKA (reference sequence). Trimming left V 4 bases short and J 2 bases short, with 14 bases between. The CDR3 coding sequence is TGCAGTGCTACAGGGCTGGGGCGTAACACTGAAGCTTTCTTT. Residues: CSATGLGRNTEAFF.

This clonotype has only a few counts. This rearrangement joins TRBV27 to TRBJ2-1; TRBD2 is a possible D gene (5 bases). Trimming left V 3 bases short and J 5 bases short, with 17 bases between. The CDR3 totals 16 residues. CDR1 and CDR2 (germline): MNHEY, SMNVEV (reference sequence). This CDR3 is CASSFLTPLGHNEQFF. Here the CDR3 DNA reads TGTGCCAGCAGTTTCCTTACCCCACTAGGGCACAATGAGCAGTTCTTC.

The sample holds a few counts of this clonotype. V gene TRBV7-2 combines with J gene TRBJ1-5; D gene uncertain. The CDR3 is 14 amino acids. Germline assignment: CDR1 SGHTA and CDR2 FQGNSA. V was shortened by 4 bases and J by 6 bases, with 13 bases between the two germline ends. CDR3 nucleotides: TGTGCCAGCAGCTCAAGGGTGACTTTTCAGCCCCAGCATTTT. Protein: CASSSRVTFQPQHF. Full variable domain (rest looked up from reference TRBV7-2 and TRBJ1-5): GAGVSQSPSNKVTEKGKDVELRCDPISGHTALYWYRQSLGQGLEFLIYFQGNSAPDKSGLPSDRFSAERTGGSVSTLTIQRTQQEDSAVYLCASSSRVTFQPQHFGDGTRLSIL.

This clonotype has more than one count but fewer than ten. The CDR3, as DNA: TGCAGCGTCGCCGTTGGCCTCTCTGGAAACACCATATATTTT. Protein product: CSVAVGLSGNTIYF. This chain connects TRBV29-1 to TRBJ1-3; D unclear. Germline V gene data show CDR1 as SQVTM and CDR2 as ANQGSEA. The CDR3 sequence is 14 residues long. Trimming pared 6 bases from V and 0 bases from J, leaving 12 bases between. The full variable domain, completed using reference TRBV29-1 and TRBJ1-3, is SAVISQKPSRDICQRGTSLTIQCQVDSQVTMMFWYRQQPGQSLTLIATANQGSEATYESGFVIDKFPISRPNLTFSTLTVSNMSPEDSSIYLCSVAVGLSGNTIYFGEGSWLTVV.

This clonotype was observed a handful of times. V and J are TRBV4-3 and TRBJ2-5; D is possibly TRBD1 (5 bases). Looked up from germline, CDR1 is LGHNA and CDR2 is YSLEER. This CDR3 spans 17 amino acids. Trimming took 2 bases from V and 5 from J, leaving 21 bases between them. The CDR3: CASSQFSHRSAAETQYF. In DNA, the CDR3 is TGCGCCAGCAGCCAATTCTCTCACAGGTCTGCAGCGGAGACCCAGTACTTC.

This clonotype was seen more than once but under ten times. V usage is TRBV7-6 and J usage is TRBJ2-5; 8 nucleotides align to TRBD1. In germline, CDR1 is SGHVS, CDR2 FNYEAQ. This CDR3 contains 17 residues. Trimming removed 1 base from V and 6 bases from J; junction bases left unmatched: 13. The CDR3 sequence is CASSLVAPQGASKTQYF. The DNA of the CDR3 is TGTGCCAGCAGCTTAGTAGCCCCGCAGGGGGCGAGTAAGACCCAGTACTTC.

This clonotype has more than one count but fewer than ten. This chain joins TRBV5-1 and TRBJ1-5; D not resolved. With 0 bases removed from V and 5 bases from J, the gap between germline ends came to 9 bases. CDR3 length equals 14 residues. Per the germline V gene, CDR1 is SGHRS and CDR2 is YFSETQ. CDR3 sequence reads: CASSLEGGDQPQHF. For the CDR3, the DNA is TGCGCCAGCAGCTTGGAGGGCGGCGATCAGCCCCAGCATTTT.

The table lists this clonotype with a count of one. The chain uses TRBV5-6 and TRBJ2-7; 7 nucleotides agree with TRBD2. With 1 base clipped from V and 2 bases from J, the junction kept 9 bases outside the gene matches. The germline V gene encodes CDR1 SGHDT and CDR2 YYEEEE. The CDR3 runs 16 residues. This CDR3 reads CASSLSPLAVTYEQYF. In DNA, the CDR3 is TGTGCCAGCAGCTTGTCTCCTCTAGCGGTGACCTACGAGCAGTACTTC.

The chain employs TRBV4-2 and TRBJ1-1, with D unresolved. Trimming stripped 5 bases from V and 4 bases from J, with 8 bases between. Germline V gene sequence: CDR1 LGHNA, CDR2 YNFKEQ. The CDR3 covers 12 residues. The CDR3 is CASSWGSTEAFF. The CDR3 nucleotides read TGTGCCAGCAGCTGGGGATCCACTGAAGCTTTCTTT.